These T cell receptor beta chains were read from a single sample in a study of memory CD4+ T cells and cytomegalovirus serostatus. The assay was immunoSEQ multiplex PCR, and TCRdb's table has in-frame clones only and misses some. The table records under 50,000 clones, approximately 81% of them present only once. Sequenced sample: memory CD4+ T cells from blood. All receptors derive from an adult in good health and CMV-seropositive. CDR3s leave out the opening cysteine and the closing phenylalanine or tryptophan. The order of the fields is V gene, clone size, J gene, CDR3 protein. A clone size is listed for some rows: how often the clone was seen (once, few, many), or a class if it is expanded.

TRBV5-1,.,TRBJ2-5,ASSWDGVETQY
TRBV5-1,.,TRBJ2-2,ASSLGLPNTGELF
TRBV19,.,TRBJ2-1,ASSISGDPWNEQF
TRBV10-3,few,TRBJ2-1,AIKVSGAVNEQF
TRBV19,once,TRBJ1-1,ASSTPGQSGTEAF
TRBV11-2,.,TRBJ2-3,ASSLGGTSGNTDTQY
TRBV19,few,TRBJ2-1,ASRGLSYNEQF
TRBV7-2,.,TRBJ2-1,ASSFRNRGAVGNEQF
TRBV5-1,few,TRBJ1-6,ASSLSQDSPLH
TRBV19,.,TRBJ1-4,ASSIGDSDEKLF
TRBV5-4,.,TRBJ2-4,ASSEGQGRNIQY
TRBV18,.,TRBJ1-1,ASSPSQGALYTEAF
TRBV23-1,.,TRBJ2-7,ASSNLQQGIGAYEQY
TRBV4-1,.,TRBJ2-7,ASSLPGQGATEQY
TRBV7-2,few,TRBJ2-7,ASSPFKGGTVYYEQY
TRBV5-1,.,TRBJ2-2,ASRSQDTGELF
TRBV2,.,TRBJ1-1,ASRNWAEAF
TRBV11-3,.,TRBJ1-1,ASSRTGGSEAF
TRBV5-6,.,TRBJ2-5,ASRTSGGEWETQY
TRBV4-3,.,TRBJ2-1,ASSQGLAALISYNEQF
TRBV7-2,.,TRBJ2-2,ASSLALRAGTGELF
TRBV4-1,.,TRBJ2-3,ASSQESSTGDTQY
TRBV2,once,TRBJ2-7,ASSRDGPYEQY
TRBV28,.,TRBJ1-6,ASKWGTGGRSPLH
TRBV5-1,.,TRBJ1-2,ASSLGSRTGYGYT
TRBV5-1,.,TRBJ2-2,ASSGTHMNTGELF
TRBV2,.,TRBJ2-3,ASSEGPRGTDTQY
TRBV28,.,TRBJ2-7,ASNRQRGGTYEQY
TRBV4-3,.,TRBJ2-7,ASSQAYSSYEQY
TRBV5-4,.,TRBJ2-5,ASSWDLGSQETQY
TRBV15,.,TRBJ2-3,ATSSGTGGLTDTQY
TRBV7-2,.,TRBJ2-5,ASSLWTQTGTQY
TRBV29-1,.,TRBJ1-2,SVEASGQNYGYT
TRBV5-1,.,TRBJ2-5,ASSRSGTGHSQETQY
TRBV6-5,.,TRBJ1-1,ASSFLSGTGRTEAF
TRBV19,.,TRBJ1-2,ASSNQGGYGYT
TRBV7-8,.,TRBJ1-2,ASSKRDGANYGYT
TRBV10-3,.,TRBJ2-5,AISVGGVQETQY
TRBV4-1,.,TRBJ2-3,ASSPFSTSGGPDRDTQY
TRBV29-1,few,TRBJ2-1,SVVQGNEQF
TRBV6-6,.,TRBJ2-7,ASSYTGAYEQY
TRBV4-3,few,TRBJ1-3,ASSQDLYIGGNTIY
TRBV28,.,TRBJ1-1,ASSLWNTEAF
TRBV2,.,TRBJ2-7,ASGTVGEIEQY
TRBV27,.,TRBJ2-1,ASSWDSDTNEQF
TRBV19,.,TRBJ2-7,ASSTPRRAYEQY
TRBV6-1,.,TRBJ2-7,ASSERPPFPGDSYEQY
TRBV7-8,few,TRBJ2-5,ASSTRLAGEETQY
TRBV18,.,TRBJ1-1,ASSPPANTEAF
TRBV15,.,TRBJ2-3,ATSRDQGSNTQY
TRBV4-3,few,TRBJ1-5,ASSLDEANQPQH
TRBV6-1,few,TRBJ2-2,ASEYGSYTGELF
TRBV5-1,.,TRBJ2-7,ASSEGNLYEQY
TRBV4-2,.,TRBJ1-1,ASSQDLSGWRAF